This T cell receptor (beta chain) was profiled in a study of beta chain features in type 1 diabetes. Study-level background: Patients looked much like healthy donors when it came to age, gender and cell yields. Study results and caveats: Amplification by PCR could prefer shorter templates, with the same effect in patients and controls. Within patients, naive, central memory and Treg TCRB repertoires seemed more similar than within healthy donors. Researchers report that Type 1 diabetes patients had moderately but significantly shorter TCRB CDR3s across all four CD4+ subsets.

A sort by CD45RO/CCR7/CD25/CD127/CD95/CD27 yielded CD4+ naive, central memory, regulatory and stem cell-like memory cells. Since all of the isolated RNA was reverse transcribed, expressed TCRB transcripts were what got sequenced. The protocol was immunoSEQ multiplex PCR, while the TCRdb copy is restricted to in-frame clones and leaves out a portion. This sample has approximately 600,000 clones, with 9.5% to 15% found just once. With regard to this clone: Its antigen is undetermined.

The CDR3 contains 14 residues. Sequencing was performed on naive CD4+ T cells from blood. The receptor was derived from a man aged 30 to 45 with type 1 diabetes. This sequence joins TRBV21-1 and TRBJ2-3; TRBD1 was called by the table and not checked on the DNA. TRBV21-1 is assigned pseudogene status. The CDR3 here is CASSKLARGDTQYF. Written as DNA, the CDR3 is TGTGCCAGCAGCAAACTAGCCAGGGGCGATACGCAGTATTTT.